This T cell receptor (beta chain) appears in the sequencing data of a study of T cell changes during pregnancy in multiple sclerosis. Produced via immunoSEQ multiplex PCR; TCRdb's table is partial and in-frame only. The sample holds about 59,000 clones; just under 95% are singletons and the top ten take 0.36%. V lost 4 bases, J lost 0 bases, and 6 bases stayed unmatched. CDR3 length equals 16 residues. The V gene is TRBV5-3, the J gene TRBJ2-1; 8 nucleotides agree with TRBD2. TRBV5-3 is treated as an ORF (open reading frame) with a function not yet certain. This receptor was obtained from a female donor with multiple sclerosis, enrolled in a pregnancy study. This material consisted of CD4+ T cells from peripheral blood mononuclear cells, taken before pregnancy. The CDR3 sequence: CARSPTSGSSYNEQFF. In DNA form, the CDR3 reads TGTGCCAGAAGCCCCACTAGCGGAAGCTCCTACAATGAGCAGTTCTTC.